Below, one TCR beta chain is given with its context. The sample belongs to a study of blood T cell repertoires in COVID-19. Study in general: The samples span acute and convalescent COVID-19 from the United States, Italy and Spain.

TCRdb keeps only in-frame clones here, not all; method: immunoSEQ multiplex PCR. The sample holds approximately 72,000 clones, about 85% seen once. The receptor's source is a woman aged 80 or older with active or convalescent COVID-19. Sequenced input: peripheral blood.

The DNA of the CDR3 is TGTGCCAGTAGCCTTGAATGGACAGGGCGGGAGCAGTACTTC. It translates to CASSLEWTGREQYF. The V gene is TRBV19, the J gene TRBJ2-7; TRBD1 agrees at 8 bases. After removal of 6 bases from V and 7 bases from J, the junction contained 11 bases not matched to a gene. The CDR3 consists of 14 residues. The germline V gene has CDR1 LNHDA and CDR2 SQIVND (reference sequence).